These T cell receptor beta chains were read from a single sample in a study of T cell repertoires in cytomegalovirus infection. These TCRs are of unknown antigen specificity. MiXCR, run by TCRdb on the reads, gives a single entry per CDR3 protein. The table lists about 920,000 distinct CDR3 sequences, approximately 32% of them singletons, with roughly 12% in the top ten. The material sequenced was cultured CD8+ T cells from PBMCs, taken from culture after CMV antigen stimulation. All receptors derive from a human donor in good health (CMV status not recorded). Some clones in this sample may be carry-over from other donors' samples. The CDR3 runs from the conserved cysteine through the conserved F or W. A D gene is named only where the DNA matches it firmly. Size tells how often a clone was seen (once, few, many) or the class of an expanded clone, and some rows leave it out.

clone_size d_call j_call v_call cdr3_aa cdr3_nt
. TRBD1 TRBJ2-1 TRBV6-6 CASSYYPLRDRGYNEQFF TGTGCCAGCAGTTACTACCCACTACGGGACAGGGGCTACAATGAGCAGTTCTTC
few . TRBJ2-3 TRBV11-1 CASSGLGDTDTQYF TGTGCCAGCAGCGGCCTGGGGGACACAGATACGCAGTATTTT
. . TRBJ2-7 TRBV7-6 CANSRGRGTYEQYF TGTGCCAACAGCCGGGGGAGGGGGACCTACGAGCAGTACTTC
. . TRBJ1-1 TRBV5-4 CASSLDPQNTEVFF TGTGCCAGCAGCTTGGACCCCCAGAACACTGAAGTTTTCTTT
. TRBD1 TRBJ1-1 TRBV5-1 CASRLYGGQDNTEAFF TGCGCCAGCAGACTTTACGGGGGACAGGATAACACTGAAGCTTTCTTT
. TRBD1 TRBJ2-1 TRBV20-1 CSARERTGGYNEQFF TGCAGTGCTAGAGAACGGACAGGGGGCTACAATGAGCAGTTCTTC
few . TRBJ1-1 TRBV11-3 CASSLDATGGTEAFF TGTGCCAGCAGCTTAGATGCGACGGGGGGCACTGAAGCTTTCTTT
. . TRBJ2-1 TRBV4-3 CASSQGTQTPHNEQFF TGCGCCAGCAGCCAAGGGACTCAGACCCCCCACAATGAGCAGTTCTTC
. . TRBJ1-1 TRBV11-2 CASSPATDLEAFF TGTGCCAGCAGCCCCGCGACAGACCTTGAAGCTTTCTTT
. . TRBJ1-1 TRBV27 CASSRLIEDTEAFF TGTGCCAGCAGTCGACTGATTGAGGACACTGAAGCTTTCTTT
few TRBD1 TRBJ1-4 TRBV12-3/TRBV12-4 CASSFWTGRFTANEKLFF TGTGCCAGCAGTTTTTGGACAGGGAGGTTCACAGCTAATGAAAAACTGTTTTTT
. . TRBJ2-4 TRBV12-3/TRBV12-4 CASSPGRGLAKNIQYF TGTGCCAGCAGTCCCGGACGTGGACTAGCCAAAAACATTCAGTACTTC
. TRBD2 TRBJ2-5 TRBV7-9 CASSLPTSGEERETQYF TGTGCCAGCAGCTTGCCGACTAGCGGCGAGGAGAGAGAGACCCAGTACTTC
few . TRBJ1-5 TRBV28 CASSFGPASSQPQHF TGTGCCAGCAGTTTTGGTCCCGCGTCAAGTCAGCCCCAGCATTTT
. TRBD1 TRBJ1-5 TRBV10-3 CAISESDRGWQPQHF TGTGCCATCAGTGAGTCTGACAGGGGTTGGCAGCCCCAGCATTTT
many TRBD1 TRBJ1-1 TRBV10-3 CAISTTQGASTEAFF TGTGCCATCAGTACTACCCAGGGGGCAAGCACTGAAGCTTTCTTT
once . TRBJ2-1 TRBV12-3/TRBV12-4 CASSFPSVGNEQFF TGTGCCAGCAGTTTTCCTAGCGTTGGCAATGAGCAGTTCTTC
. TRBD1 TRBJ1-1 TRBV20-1 CSARDFTGGRTEAFF TGCAGTGCTAGAGACTTTACAGGGGGAAGGACTGAAGCTTTCTTT
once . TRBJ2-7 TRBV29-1 CSVRDSKTYEQYF TGCAGCGTCCGGGACTCTAAGACCTACGAGCAGTACTTC
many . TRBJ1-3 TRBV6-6 CASSYYKGGISGNTIYF TGTGCCAGCAGTTATTATAAGGGAGGAATCTCTGGAAACACCATATATTTT
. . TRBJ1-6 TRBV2 CATARDALNSPLHF TGTGCCACCGCACGGGACGCCCTAAATTCACCCCTCCACTTT
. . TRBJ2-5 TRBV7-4 CASSLGAGDETQYF TGTGCCAGCAGCTTGGGGGCAGGGGACGAGACCCAGTACTTC
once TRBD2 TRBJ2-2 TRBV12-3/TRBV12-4 CASSFIIAGDATGELFF TGTGCCAGCAGTTTCATCATAGCGGGGGACGCCACCGGGGAGCTGTTTTTT